This TCR beta chain was observed in a study of T cell clones after liver transplantation. Background on the study: Immunosuppression withdrawal was tried within 2 years after liver transplantation in this trial. Apart from three HCV-positive recipients, transplants were for non-autoimmune, non-viral reasons.

Measured with immunoSEQ multiplex PCR; TCRdb has only the in-frame clones, and not every one. This table has some 2,100 clones, around 24% appearing once. TCRbeta sequences of proliferating CFSE-low MLR cells were labeled alloreactive. Pre-transplant recipient cells met graft donor PBMCs, splenocytes, lymph-node cells, or third-party PBMCs. CDR1 is SGDLS, CDR2 YYNGEE, per germline. This CDR3 has 15 residues. Trimming cost V 3 bases and J 0 bases, with 13 bases left between them. This clone has only a few counts. The antigen remains undetermined. Sequenced: CD8+ T cells from cultured PBMCs. The chain employs TRBV9 and TRBJ2-7; D unclear. The receptor was isolated from a human patient who received a liver transplant. Some T cells may arise from the graft donor. The chain's CDR3 is CASSGEAALSYEQYF. The CDR3 nucleotides are TGTGCCAGCAGCGGAGAGGCAGCGCTCTCCTACGAGCAGTACTTC.